This T cell receptor beta chain was sequenced during a study of T-cell reconstitution after alpha-beta-depleted transplantation in children. Points from the study as a whole: About two months after transplant, alpha-beta T cells reportedly came from several hundred expanded graft clones.

This clonotype was seen only a few times. As yet, its antigen is unknown. The CDR3 contains 16 residues. V lost 3 bases to trimming and J lost 5 bases; unmatched junction nucleotides: 10. Construction of the TCRbeta library involved unique molecular identifiers. MiXCR, applied by TCRdb to the PCR reads, yields one record per CDR3 protein. The data show fewer than 150,000 distinct CDR3 sequences, 9.5% to 10% seen once. The sequence came from a girl less than two years old who had a stem cell transplant for combined immunodeficiency, so the T cells may come from the graft donor. The genes are TRBV12-3 or TRBV12-4 and TRBJ2-5, with 9 bases matching TRBD2. This material consisted of PBMCs, mostly from graft donor cells, taken 180 days after TCRalphabeta/CD19-depleted stem cell transplant. CDR3 bases: TGTGCCAGCAGTTTTCGGCGGGGGGGCCGTTTGGAGACCCAGTACTTC. As protein: CASSFRRGGRLETQYF.